This T cell receptor (beta chain) originates from a study of cytomegalovirus exposure and HLA in healthy donors. This CDR3 region has 13 residues. Per germline, CDR1 MDHEN and CDR2 SYDVKM. V trimming: 7 bases; J trimming: 8 bases; junction bases outside the gene matches: 10. Here immunoSEQ multiplex PCR was the method, and the copy in TCRdb shows in-frame clones only, minus some. The sample includes roughly 110,000 clones, 88% of them seen just once. Sequenced material: PBMCs. J is TRBJ1-2 and V is TRBV28; 7 nucleotides match TRBD1. This receptor was identified in a woman under 30 in good health and CMV-seropositive. The CDR3 region is CASTPDRVEGYTF. The DNA of the CDR3 is TGTGCCAGCACCCCCGACAGGGTAGAGGGCTACACCTTC.